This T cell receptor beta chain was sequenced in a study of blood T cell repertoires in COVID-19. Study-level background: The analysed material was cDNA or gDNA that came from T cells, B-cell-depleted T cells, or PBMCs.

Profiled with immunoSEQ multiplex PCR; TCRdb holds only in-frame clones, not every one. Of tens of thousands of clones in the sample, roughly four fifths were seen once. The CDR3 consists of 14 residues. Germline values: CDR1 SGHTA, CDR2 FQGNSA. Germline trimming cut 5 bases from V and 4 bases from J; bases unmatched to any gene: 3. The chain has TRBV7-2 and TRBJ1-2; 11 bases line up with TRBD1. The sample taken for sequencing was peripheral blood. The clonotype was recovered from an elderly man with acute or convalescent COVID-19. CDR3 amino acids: CASSRTGGGYGYTF. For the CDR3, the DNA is TGTGCCAGCAGCCGGACAGGGGGCGGCTATGGCTACACCTTC.